The clone carrying this TCR beta chain was observed a few times. Time point given: healthy volunteer bleed at 6 weeks. From whole blood left unfractionated, total RNA was extracted. These data are taken from a study of human T cells and chemical hapten exposure. The wider study: TCR yields per sample varied, mainly owing to small pooled library volume differences.

V trimming: 5 bases; J trimming: 0 bases; junction bases outside the gene matches: 1. This CDR3 is built from 14 residues. Germline values: CDR1 DFQATT, CDR2 SNEGSKA (reference sequence). TCRdb re-analysed the RACE reads in MiXCR, keeping a single row per CDR3 protein. The sample holds roughly 75,000 distinct CDR3 sequences, 8.6% seen once. The V gene is TRBV20-1, the J gene TRBJ1-6; 7 bases match TRBD1. Sequenced: whole blood. This TCR was sampled from a female donor in good health. Some clones in this sample may be carry-over from other donors' samples. The CDR3 bases are TGCAGTGCTCGACAGGGCTCCTATAATTCACCCCTCCACTTT. The encoded protein is CSARQGSYNSPLHF.